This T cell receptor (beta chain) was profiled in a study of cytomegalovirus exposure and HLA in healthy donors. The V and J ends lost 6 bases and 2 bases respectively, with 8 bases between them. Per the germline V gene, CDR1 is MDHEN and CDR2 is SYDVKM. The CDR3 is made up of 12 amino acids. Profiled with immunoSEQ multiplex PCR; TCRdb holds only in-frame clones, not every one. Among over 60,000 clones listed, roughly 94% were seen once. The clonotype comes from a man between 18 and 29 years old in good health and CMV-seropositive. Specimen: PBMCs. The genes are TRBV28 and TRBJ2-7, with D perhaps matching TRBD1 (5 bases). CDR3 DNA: TGTGCCAGCAGCCTCAGGGCCTACGAGCAGTACTTC. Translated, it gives CASSLRAYEQYF. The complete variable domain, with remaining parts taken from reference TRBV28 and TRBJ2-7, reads DVKVTQSSRYLVKRTGEKVFLECVQDMDHENMFWYRQDPGLGLRLIYFSYDVKMKEKGDIPEGYSVSREKKERFSLILESASTNQTSMYLCASSLRAYEQYFGPGTRLTVT.